Listed here is a single T cell receptor beta chain. Its antigen remains unidentified. The CDR3 runs 14 residues. Trimming removed 4 bases at V and 3 bases at J, with 12 bases between. The germline gives CDR1 LGHDT, CDR2 YNNKEL (reference sequence). The method was immunoSEQ multiplex PCR; TCRdb's version includes in-frame clones alone and lacks a portion of them. The sample yields 45,000 to 70,000 clones, 65% to 80% seen once. The sample comes from a study of vaccination effects on CD4 cells after COVID-19. Study summary: The study sampled two convalescent patients 16 days and one week before vaccination.

After expansion with viral peptide pools in the ViraFEST assay, antigen-specific CD4+ T cells were sequenced. Following an approximately 11-day culture, CD4+ T cells were purified. PCR showed that the person got SARS-CoV-2 infection at some point between March and December 2020. Sample: CD4+ T cells from PBMCs cultured with HIV peptides, taken before COVID-19 vaccination. The subset: HIV-1 Nef peptide pool negative control/reference culture. The chain is built from TRBV3-1 (or the pseudogene TRBV3-2) and TRBJ2-5, with D possibly matching TRBD2 (6 bases). The receptor was derived from a human donor who had a prior SARS-CoV-2 infection. The CDR3 nucleotides read TGTGCCAGCAGCCGCCGTGGAGGGGAAGAGACCCAGTACTTC. It yields the protein CASSRRGGEETQYF.